The 8 T cell receptor beta chains in this list originate from one sample, sequenced in a study of CD8 T cells in ankylosing spondylitis. TCRdb used MiXCR to reprocess the 5' RACE reads, holding one entry per CDR3 protein. The repertoire holds around 150,000 distinct CDR3 sequences, with roughly 30% as singletons. The sequencing input was synovial fluid, either unsorted or a sorted T cell fraction (not recorded which). All receptors derive from a male donor with ankylosing spondylitis.

This clonotype was recorded a few times. This chain connects TRBV28 to TRBJ1-4, with D tentatively TRBD1 (5 bases). The CDR3 length is 14 residues. Germline V gene sequence: CDR1 MDHEN, CDR2 SYDVKM. V was clipped by 5 bases and J by 5 bases, with 12 bases between them. The CDR3 here is CASSPGPQNEKLFF. CDR3 nucleotide sequence: TGTGCCAGCAGTCCGGGACCGCAGAATGAAAAACTGTTTTTT.

Only one count was recorded for this clonotype. This sequence joins TRBV28 and TRBJ1-1, with D possibly matching TRBD1 (6 bases). CDR1 and CDR2 from the germline V gene are MDHEN and SYDVKM. CDR3 size: 12 residues. V lost 7 bases to trimming and J lost 4 bases, with 10 bases between them. CDR3 sequence reads: CASTYRATEAFF. The CDR3 bases are TGTGCCAGCACCTACAGGGCCACTGAAGCTTTCTTT.

A few counts support this clonotype. The rearrangement links TRBV20-1 to TRBJ1-1; D is possibly TRBD1 (5 bases). With 3 bases removed from V and 1 base from J, the gap between germline ends came to 9 bases. CDR1 and CDR2 from the germline V gene are DFQATT and SNEGSKA (reference sequence). There are 13 residues in the CDR3. The CDR3 sequence: CSASRQGNTEAFF. CDR3 in DNA: TGCAGTGCTAGCAGGCAGGGGAACACTGAAGCTTTCTTT.

The genes are TRBV6-2 or TRBV6-3 and TRBJ2-3, with a weak D call TRBD2 (6 bases). CDR3 length: 13 amino acids. The V and J ends lost 10 bases and 3 bases respectively, with 14 bases between them. CDR1 is MNHEY, CDR2 SVGEGT, per germline. CDR3 DNA: TGTGCCAACGGACTGGAGGGGACAGATACGCAGTATTTT. This codes for CANGLEGTDTQYF.

This clonotype has just a few counts. The chain carries TRBV4-1 and TRBJ2-1; D perhaps matches TRBD1 (6 bases). The germline gives CDR1 MGHRA, CDR2 YSYEKL. Trimming shortened V by 4 bases and J by 1 base, and 17 bases separated the two germline ends. The CDR3 has 17 amino acids. The CDR3 DNA sequence: TGCGCCAGCAGCCTTAAACAGGGCGACGTATCCTACAATGAGCAGTTCTTC. Protein: CASSLKQGDVSYNEQFF.

This clonotype has just a few counts. This chain joins TRBV13 and TRBJ2-3, with TRBD1 matching over 8 bases. V was clipped by 5 bases and J by 4 bases; unmatched bases: 17. The CDR3 contains 18 residues. Germline loops: CDR1 PRHDT, CDR2 FYEKMQ (reference sequence). CDR3 in amino acids: CASSQRLGQGGISDTQYF. Here the CDR3 DNA reads TGTGCCAGCAGCCAACGACTTGGACAGGGAGGCATTTCAGATACGCAGTATTTT. Based on the CDR3 plus reference TRBV13 and TRBJ2-3, the full variable domain is AAGVIQSPRHLIKEKRETATLKCYPIPRHDTVYWYQQGPGQDPQFLISFYEKMQSDKGSIPDRFSAQQFSDYHSELNMSSLELGDSALYFCASSQRLGQGGISDTQYFGPGTRLTVL.

The chain recombines TRBV10-3 with TRBJ2-7, with TRBD1 matching over 8 bases. The V segment lost 6 bases and the J segment 2 bases; nucleotides outside the gene matches: 6. CDR3 length: 14 residues. From germline, CDR1 is ENHRY and CDR2 SYGVKD. CDR3 region: CAISLTGVTYEQYF. CDR3 nucleotides: TGTGCCATCAGCCTGACAGGGGTTACCTACGAGCAGTACTTC.

V and J are TRBV11-2 and TRBJ2-5; D gene ambiguous. V gave up 5 bases and J gave up 1 base, with 8 bases separating them. Germline V CDR1 and CDR2: SGHAT, FQNNGV. The CDR3 runs 13 residues. The CDR3 bases are TGTGCCAGCAGCCTCACCCTCCAAGAGACCCAGTACTTC. This encodes CASSLTLQETQYF. Complete variable domain (other parts from reference TRBV11-2 and TRBJ2-5): EAGVAQSPRYKIIEKRQSVAFWCNPISGHATLYWYQQILGQGPKLLIQFQNNGVVDDSQLPKDRFSAERLKGVDSTLKIQPAKLEDSAVYLCASSLTLQETQYFGPGTRLLVL.